These 20 T cell receptor beta chains were sequenced from one sample in a study of T cell repertoires in cytomegalovirus infection. TCRdb re-called the reads through MiXCR, storing one row per CDR3 protein. The sample holds roughly 90,000 distinct CDR3 sequences; approximately 30% are singletons and the top ten take around 68%. These receptors' antigens are unknown. This material consisted of CD8+ T cells from cultured PBMCs, taken from culture after CMV antigen stimulation. The receptors stem from a human donor in good health (CMV status not recorded). Some clones in this sample may be carry-over from other donors' samples.

The chain combines TRBV14 with TRBJ2-7; D uncertain. The V end lost 5 bases, the J end lost 2 bases, and 13 bases lay between the germline ends. Germline values: CDR1 SGHDN, CDR2 FVKESK. This CDR3 contains 14 residues. CDR3 residues: CASSSPLNTYEQYF. CDR3 nucleotide sequence: TGTGCCAGCAGCTCCCCCTTGAACACCTACGAGCAGTACTTC.

This clonotype was observed at least ten times. The chain recombines TRBV5-4 with TRBJ2-7; D unresolved. The germline CDR1 and CDR2 sequences are SGHNT and YYREEE (reference sequence). The CDR3 loop spans 14 amino acids. Trimming cost V 2 bases and J 0 bases, with 9 bases left between them. The CDR3 bases are TGTGCCAGCAGCTTATATCGCGGCTCCTACGAGCAGTACTTC. It specifies CASSLYRGSYEQYF.

The chain uses TRBV14 and TRBJ2-1; D might be TRBD1 (5 bases). The CDR3 runs to 13 residues. In germline, CDR1 is SGHDN, CDR2 FVKESK. Trimming left V 3 bases short and J 7 bases short, with 10 bases between. The CDR3 here is CASSHGAPNEQFF. In DNA form, the CDR3 reads TGTGCCAGCAGCCATGGGGCACCGAATGAGCAGTTCTTC.

The chain combines TRBV12-3 or TRBV12-4 with TRBJ1-2; a weak D match, TRBD1 (6 bases). The V end was cut by 3 bases, the J end by 3 bases, with 11 bases between. This CDR3 has 14 residues. CDR3 nucleotides: TGTGCCAGCAGTTTCGGGTACAGGGACTATGGCTACACCTTC. Translated: CASSFGYRDYGYTF.

This clonotype was counted a few times. CDR3 sequence (DNA): TGTGCCAGCAGTCCATTGCCAGTCGATTCACCCCTCCACTTT. As protein: CASSPLPVDSPLHF. This sequence joins TRBV7-9 and TRBJ1-6; D unclear. This CDR3 has 14 residues. Germline V gives CDR1 SEHNR, CDR2 FQNEAQ (reference sequence). V lost 6 bases and J 8 bases, leaving 14 bases between the germline ends.

This clonotype appeared a few times. The gene calls are TRBV9 and TRBJ1-3, with D possibly being TRBD1 (6 bases). CDR1 is SGDLS, CDR2 YYNGEE, per germline. The CDR3 spans 17 residues. V was shortened by 3 bases and J by 4 bases, with 20 bases between the two germline ends. The CDR3 spells CASSDDPGHRGGNTIYF. CDR3 nucleotides: TGTGCCAGCAGCGACGATCCGGGACACCGAGGGGGAAACACCATATATTTT.

V gene TRBV4-1 combines with J gene TRBJ2-3, with 7 bases matching TRBD2. The germline gives CDR1 MGHRA, CDR2 YSYEKL. Trimming at V came to 1 base and at J to 2 bases, leaving 3 bases not matched to a gene. The CDR3 has 15 amino acids. The CDR3 loop reads CASSQGDYSTDTQYF. In nucleotides, the CDR3 is TGCGCCAGCAGCCAAGGGGACTATTCCACAGATACGCAGTATTTT.

In this sample, this clonotype turned up a few times. The chain joins TRBV4-1 to TRBJ1-1; no clear D. Germline CDR1 MGHRA, CDR2 YSYEKL. This CDR3 is 14 amino acids long. Trimming pared 4 bases from V and 3 bases from J, leaving 12 bases between. CDR3 amino acids: CASSPLGWDTEAFF. The CDR3 DNA is TGCGCCAGCAGCCCTCTGGGTTGGGACACTGAAGCTTTCTTT.

V is TRBV20-1 and J is TRBJ1-5, with D uncertain. The CDR3 runs 13 residues. Trimming stripped 0 bases from V and 7 bases from J, with 10 bases between. Germline-derived CDR1 and CDR2 are DFQATT and SNEGSKA (reference sequence). CDR3 in amino acids: CSARDQMGQPQHF. The CDR3 region has the DNA TGCAGTGCTAGAGATCAGATGGGCCAGCCCCAGCATTTT.

The V and J genes are TRBV9 and TRBJ2-5, with D perhaps assigned TRBD1 or TRBD2 (5 bases each). Germline assignment: CDR1 SGDLS and CDR2 YYNGEE. The CDR3 is made up of 15 amino acids. Trimming stripped 4 bases from V and 2 bases from J, with 15 bases between. CDR3 in DNA: TGTGCCAGCAGCACCTGGGGGTGGGAACAAGAGACCCAGTACTTC. Amino acids: CASSTWGWEQETQYF.

This clonotype was recorded a few times. The chain employs TRBV20-1 and TRBJ2-1; the D is unclear. There are 12 residues in the CDR3. Germline CDR1 reads DFQATT; CDR2 reads SNEGSKA (reference sequence). V gave up 5 bases and J gave up 8 bases, with 13 bases separating them. CDR3 sequence (DNA): TGCAGTGCTTACCCGGAGTTCGATGAGCAGTTCTTC. This codes for CSAYPEFDEQFF.

This clonotype was observed once. The chain uses TRBV20-1 and TRBJ2-1, with D perhaps TRBD1 (6 bases). The V gene's germline CDR1 is DFQATT and CDR2 SNEGSKA (reference sequence). Trimming left V 0 bases short and J 1 base short, with 10 bases between. The CDR3 has 15 amino acids. The CDR3 DNA reads TGCAGTGCTAGAGACGCAGGGGTTTCCTACAATGAGCAGTTCTTC. It specifies CSARDAGVSYNEQFF.

The CDR3 is CASSPQTSGGTYNEQFF. For the CDR3, the DNA is TGTGCCAGCAGCCCTCAGACTAGCGGGGGTACCTACAATGAGCAGTTCTTC. This chain uses TRBV11-3 with TRBJ2-1, with TRBD2 matching over 12 bases. The CDR3 is 17 amino acids. Trimming removed 5 bases from V and 2 bases from J; junction bases left unmatched: 7. Germline V gives CDR1 SGHNT, CDR2 YENEEA.

This clonotype was observed a few times. J is TRBJ2-7 and V is TRBV7-8; 7 bases map to TRBD1. The germline gives CDR1 SGHVS, CDR2 FQNEAQ. CDR3 length: 15 residues. Trimming cost V 4 bases and J 3 bases; bases outside gene matches: 9. CDR3 residues: CASSSDRQTIYEQYF. CDR3 nucleotide sequence: TGTGCCAGCAGCTCGGACAGGCAAACCATCTACGAGCAGTACTTC.

This clonotype was recorded at least ten times. The chain uses TRBV12-3 or TRBV12-4 and TRBJ2-3; 12 nucleotides match TRBD2. V was pared by 8 bases and J by 5 bases, with 20 bases of the junction left unmatched. This CDR3 comprises 19 residues. As DNA, the CDR3 is TGTGCCAGCTACCCATCAGGGGGACGGCTAGCGGGGGGGGGAGATACGCAGTATTTT. Amino acids: CASYPSGGRLAGGGDTQYF.

The rearrangement links TRBV2 to TRBJ1-2; D unresolved. Germline CDR1 SNHLY, CDR2 FYNNEI. The CDR3 contains 14 residues. Deletions cut 2 bases from V and 5 bases from J, with 12 bases between. The CDR3: CASSEPEEAYGYTF. CDR3 nucleotides: TGTGCCAGCAGTGAACCGGAGGAAGCGTATGGCTACACCTTC.

This sequence joins TRBV7-9 and TRBJ2-6; TRBD2 agrees at 7 bases. V lost 5 bases to trimming and J lost 0 bases; unmatched junction nucleotides: 10. The CDR3 is 18 residues long. The V gene's germline CDR1 is SEHNR and CDR2 FQNEAQ (reference sequence). The DNA for the CDR3 is TGTGCCAGCAGCGAAGGCACTAGCGTTCTCTCTGGGGCCAACGTCCTGACTTTC. Amino acids: CASSEGTSVLSGANVLTF.

This clonotype was counted at least ten times. The V gene is TRBV5-1, the J gene TRBJ1-1; TRBD1 might be the D (6 bases). The CDR3 extends over 14 amino acids. Looked up from germline, CDR1 is SGHRS and CDR2 is YFSETQ. Trimming stripped 1 base from V and 3 bases from J, with 10 bases between. Here the CDR3 reads CASSLTGTDTEAFF. CDR3 nucleotides: TGCGCCAGCAGCTTGACAGGGACGGACACTGAAGCTTTCTTT.

The chain employs TRBV6-5 and TRBJ2-7; 10 bases align to TRBD2. The germline gives CDR1 MNHEY, CDR2 SVGAGI. With 0 bases clipped from V and 5 bases from J, the junction kept 4 bases outside the gene matches. The CDR3 consists of 15 residues. CDR3 amino acids: CASSYSLAGTDEQYF. The DNA of the CDR3 is TGTGCCAGCAGTTACTCACTAGCGGGAACCGACGAGCAGTACTTC.

Concerning this clonotype: A read error is possible here, since a much larger clone lies one base away. The rearrangement links TRBV3-1 to TRBJ1-5; perhaps TRBD1 as D (5 bases). This CDR3 is 17 amino acids long. Trimming took 4 bases from V and 1 from J, leaving 17 bases between them. Germline CDR1 LGHDT, CDR2 YNNKEL (reference sequence). The CDR3 is CASSLPGRGTSNQPQHF. The DNA for the CDR3 is TGTGCCAGCAGCCTTCCGGGCCGAGGGACGAGCAATCAGCCCCAGCATTTT.